One T cell receptor beta chain is described in this entry. Its cognate antigen is unknown. These data are taken from a study of T cell responses to AZD1222 COVID-19 vaccine. Study observations and caveats: Reportedly, nearly half the spike-specific TCRs target unmutated variant regions. Recipients of two AZD1222 doses showed rising Spike-specific TCR breadth and depth. Most donors were white British and more were female, and clonal diversity was possibly underestimated.

Assay: immunoSEQ multiplex PCR; the TCRdb copy retains only in-frame clones and omits some. The table includes about 130,000 clones, 94% detected once. Unmatched junction bases numbered 4, after V lost 3 bases and J lost 3 bases. The CDR3 spans 14 residues. CDR1 and CDR2 (germline): SGDLS, YYNGEE. The rearrangement links TRBV9 to TRBJ2-7, with TRBD2 matching 9 bases. The starting material was peripheral blood, obtained on day 0 of AZD1222 vaccination. This sequence originates from an adult in good health. In nucleotides, the CDR3 is TGTGCCAGCAGCGAGTCGACTAGCGGCTACGAGCAGTACTTC. Translating gives CASSESTSGYEQYF.